The subject of this entry is one T cell receptor (beta chain). Antigen specificity is unknown. Some clones are missing from TCRdb's copy, which holds only in-frame ones; the method was immunoSEQ multiplex PCR. The sample contains about 980,000 clones, over 75% of which appear only once. This sample is drawn from a study of shared clonotypes between healthy human individuals. On the study more broadly: Used for every donor were three CD4 naive, three CD4 memory, two CD8 naive and one CD8 memory plate.

Regarding the study as a whole: Of the naive CD4 clonotypes, roughly 5% were shared across several donors. When compared with the clonotypes that were shared by all four sorted-subset donors, the non-shared clonotypes turned out to have lower generation probabilities.

Donors, healthy HIV-negative adults, lacked recent acute infections or vaccinations. The length of the CDR3 is 13 residues. Trimming pared 3 bases from V and 11 bases from J, leaving 11 bases between. Germline V CDR1 and CDR2: KGHSH, LQKENI. This clonotype originated in a man between 18 and 35 years old in good health. The chain combines TRBV18 with TRBJ1-6; TRBD1 might be the D (5 bases). Material: memory CD4+ T cells sorted from blood. Subset specified: CD45RA-negative fraction. The CDR3 DNA reads TGTGCCAGCTCACCCGGACAAATTGCACCCCTCCACTTT. The encoded protein is CASSPGQIAPLHF.